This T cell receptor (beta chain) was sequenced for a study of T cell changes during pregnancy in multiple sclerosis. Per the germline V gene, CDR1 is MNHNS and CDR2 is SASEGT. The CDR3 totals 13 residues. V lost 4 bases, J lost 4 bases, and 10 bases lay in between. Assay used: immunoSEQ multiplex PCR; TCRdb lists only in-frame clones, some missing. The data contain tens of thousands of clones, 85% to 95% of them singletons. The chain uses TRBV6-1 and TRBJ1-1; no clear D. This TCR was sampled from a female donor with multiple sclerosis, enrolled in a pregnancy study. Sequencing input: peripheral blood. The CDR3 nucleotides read TGTGCCAGCAGTGTGCCTGGTGGCACTGAAGCTTTCTTT. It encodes CASSVPGGTEAFF.